This record concerns one T cell receptor beta chain sequence. Its target is not known. Between the trimmed V and J ends, which lost 1 base and 4 bases, there was a span of 4 bases. This CDR3 contains 11 residues. Germline V gene lookup returns CDR1 DFQATT and CDR2 SNEGSKA (reference sequence). This entry is derived from a study of lymphopenia after photon versus proton radiotherapy. TCRdb keeps only in-frame clones here, not all; method: immunoSEQ multiplex PCR. The sample carries 13,000 to 15,000 clones, about 79% recorded once. General study results and limits: After lymphocyte nadir, photon-treated repertoires showed oligoclonal expansion, especially CD8+ Temra. Proton therapy kept repertoires fairly stable, unlike photons, which gained effector/memory cells. Survival link was tested only in deceased patients; proton benefit remains a possibility. Larger post-nadir TCR diversity loss correlated inversely with survival in deceased patients.

This chain connects TRBV20-1 to TRBJ2-5; no clear D gene. This TCR was recovered from a man between 45 and 60 years old with gastric cancer. This specimen consisted of peripheral blood, obtained from a patient treated with photon-based radiotherapy. CDR3 loop: CSARVIETQYF. The CDR3 coding sequence is TGCAGTGCTAGAGTGATAGAGACCCAGTACTTC.